The 28 T cell receptor beta chains listed next were all sequenced from one sample in a study of T-cell reconstitution after alpha-beta-depleted transplantation in children. Unique molecular identifiers were used to barcode this TCRbeta library. TCRdb reprocessed the PCR reads via MiXCR and lists one record per CDR3 protein. The repertoire holds hundreds of thousands of distinct CDR3 sequences, over 10% seen once, with around 0.8% in the top ten. The sample in question was PBMCs, obtained before TCRalphabeta/CD19-depleted stem cell transplant. These receptors all come from a girl aged 2 to 9 with congenital amegakaryocytic thrombocytopenia, due to receive a stem cell transplant.

This clonotype has a count of ten or more. The chain recombines TRBV12-3 or TRBV12-4 with TRBJ2-1; the match to TRBD1 covers 9 bases. This CDR3 comprises 13 residues. V was pared by 6 bases and J by 8 bases, with 5 bases of the junction left unmatched. The CDR3 sequence is CASSTDRGDEQFF. The CDR3 DNA follows: TGTGCCAGCAGCACGGACAGGGGTGATGAGCAGTTCTTC.

The chain couples TRBV4-2 to TRBJ2-2; 7 nucleotides line up with TRBD2. The germline gives CDR1 LGHNA, CDR2 YNFKEQ. V trimming: 1 base; J trimming: 7 bases; junction bases outside the gene matches: 9. The CDR3 sequence is 16 residues long. This chain's CDR3 is CASSQAQREGVGELFF. For the CDR3, the DNA is TGTGCCAGCAGCCAAGCCCAGCGGGAAGGCGTCGGGGAGCTGTTTTTT.

This clonotype was observed a handful of times. The chain is built from TRBV20-1 and TRBJ2-1, with 7 positions matching TRBD2. The CDR3 sequence is 16 residues long. After removal of 0 bases from V and 5 bases from J, the junction contained 10 bases not matched to a gene. CDR1 and CDR2 from the germline V gene are DFQATT and SNEGSKA (reference sequence). CDR3 sequence (DNA): TGCAGTGCTAGAGACCCAGCGGGGCCCCCGAACAATGAGCAGTTCTTC. Translated, it gives CSARDPAGPPNNEQFF.

This clonotype was observed a few times. The V and J genes are TRBV29-1 and TRBJ2-2; no reliable D call. Germline loops: CDR1 SQVTM, CDR2 ANQGSEA. The CDR3 is made up of 12 amino acids. The V end was cut by 5 bases, the J end by 2 bases, with 6 bases between. The CDR3 reads CSVFLNTGELFF. As DNA, the CDR3 is TGCAGCGTTTTTTTAAACACCGGGGAGCTGTTTTTT.

This clonotype was observed at least ten times. V usage is TRBV6-5 and J usage is TRBJ2-7; D might be TRBD2 (6 bases). V was clipped by 2 bases and J by 3 bases, with 11 bases between them. The length of the CDR3 is 14 residues. CDR1 MNHEY and CDR2 SVGAGI come from the germline V gene. The CDR3 bases are TGTGCCAGCAGTTACGCGGCGGGGTTCTACGAGCAGTACTTC. Amino acid sequence: CASSYAAGFYEQYF.

The V call is TRBV27, the J call TRBJ2-7; D tentatively reads TRBD1 or TRBD2 (5 bases each). V lost 0 bases and J lost 1, with 13 bases in between. The CDR3 extends over 16 amino acids. In germline, CDR1 is MNHEY, CDR2 SMNVEV (reference sequence). The CDR3 DNA sequence: TGTGCCAGCAGTTTATCGCGGGTCGGGGCTTCCTACGAGCAGTACTTC. This gives the protein CASSLSRVGASYEQYF.

In its sample, this clonotype was seen many times. The chain recombines TRBV4-1 with TRBJ2-5, with D unresolved. The V gene lost 2 bases and the J gene lost 2 bases, with 12 bases spanning the gap. Looked up from germline, CDR1 is MGHRA and CDR2 is YSYEKL. This CDR3 spans 15 amino acids. Here the CDR3 reads CASSQFQRGQETQYF. CDR3 DNA sequence: TGCGCCAGCAGCCAATTTCAGCGCGGACAAGAGACCCAGTACTTC.

Turning to this clonotype: A junction end diverges from the germline sequence, so it may reflect a read error. The chain employs TRBV18 and TRBJ1-1; possibly TRBD1 for D (6 bases). CDR3 length: 13 residues. Per the germline V gene, CDR1 is KGHSH and CDR2 is LQKENI. The CDR3, as DNA: TGTGCCACCTCATCAAGGGGGGACACTGAAGCTTTCTTT. Its translation: CATSSRGDTEAFF. Combining the CDR3 with reference TRBV18 and TRBJ1-1 gives the whole variable domain NAGVMQNPRHLVRRRGQEARLRCSPMKGHSHVYWYRQLPEEGLKFMVYLQKENIIDESGMPKERFSAEFPKEGPSILRIQQVVRGDSAAYFCATSSRGDTEAFFGQGTRLTVV.

Regarding this clonotype: Here the CDR3 omits its conserved ending phenylalanine or tryptophan, so a read error is the likely source. It is unclear where the CDR3 begins or ends on the DNA, so no DNA is shown, and the CDR3 is as TCRdb lists it. The chain carries TRBV5-1 and TRBJ2-1. In germline, CDR1 is SGHRS, CDR2 YFSETQ. Counting both end residues, the CDR3 totals 14 amino acids. The CDR3 here is CASSLWTSYNEQFG.

In its sample, this clonotype was seen many times. The gene calls are TRBV29-1 and TRBJ2-7; possibly TRBD1 for D (6 bases). CDR1 and CDR2 from the germline V gene are SQVTM and ANQGSEA. Trimming took 7 bases from V and 1 from J, leaving 14 bases between them. CDR3 length equals 13 residues. The CDR3 nucleotides are TGCAGCGCCCGGGACAACCTTTCCTACGAGCAGTACTTC. This codes for CSARDNLSYEQYF.

The chain employs TRBV5-1 and TRBJ2-3; D not resolved. The CDR3 extends over 12 amino acids. Germline V gene sequence: CDR1 SGHRS, CDR2 YFSETQ. The germline V and J ends were trimmed by 6 bases and 2 bases, with 7 bases remaining between them. CDR3 DNA: TGCGCCAGCACCATGTCCACAGATACGCAGTATTTT. This sequence encodes CASTMSTDTQYF.

This clonotype has only a few counts. The chain links TRBV4-1 to TRBJ1-4; TRBD1 might be the D (5 bases). The V end was cut by 0 bases, the J end by 10 bases, with 15 bases between. Germline-derived CDR1 and CDR2 are MGHRA and YSYEKL. The length of the CDR3 is 15 residues. CDR3: CASSQDPSPGAKLFF. CDR3 DNA sequence: TGCGCCAGCAGCCAAGACCCCTCGCCCGGGGCAAAACTGTTTTTT.

This clonotype was counted a few times. The chain joins TRBV7-6 to TRBJ2-7; D assignment may be TRBD1 or TRBD2 (6 bases each). CDR3 length equals 16 residues. In germline, CDR1 is SGHVS, CDR2 FNYEAQ. Deletions cut 4 bases from V and 2 bases from J, with 18 bases between. The CDR3 sequence is CASSWGAWVKAYEQYF. CDR3 DNA: TGTGCCAGCAGCTGGGGGGCATGGGTCAAAGCCTACGAGCAGTACTTC.

This clonotype was counted many times. The chain employs TRBV7-9 and TRBJ2-7, with TRBD2 matching over 7 bases. With 3 bases clipped from V and 5 bases from J, the junction kept 13 bases outside the gene matches. Germline lookup yields CDR1 SEHNR and CDR2 FQNEAQ (reference sequence). The CDR3 is 16 residues long. CDR3 in amino acids: CASSLNVGGLRHEQYF. CDR3 DNA sequence: TGTGCCAGCAGCTTGAACGTGGGAGGGCTCAGGCACGAGCAGTACTTC.

V gene TRBV20-1 combines with J gene TRBJ2-7, with D tentatively TRBD1 (6 bases). Trimming removed 0 bases at V and 4 bases at J, with 22 bases between. Germline V gene lookup returns CDR1 DFQATT and CDR2 SNEGSKA (reference sequence). CDR3 length: 17 residues. The DNA of the CDR3 is TGCAGTGCTAGAGATGAGGGACAAACTGGGTTGCTTTACGAGCAGTACTTC. Amino acids: CSARDEGQTGLLYEQYF.

This clonotype was observed many times. V is TRBV7-6 and J is TRBJ1-1; D remains ambiguous. The length of the CDR3 is 14 residues. The V gene lost 3 bases and the J gene lost 1 base, with 9 bases spanning the gap. Germline V gives CDR1 SGHVS, CDR2 FNYEAQ. CDR3 nucleotides: TGTGCCAGCAGCTTCGGGCATCAGAACACTGAAGCTTTCTTT. Protein sequence: CASSFGHQNTEAFF.

This clonotype occurred many times. This chain uses TRBV20-1 with TRBJ2-7; D is unresolved. CDR3 length: 12 residues. In germline, CDR1 is DFQATT, CDR2 SNEGSKA (reference sequence). The V and J ends lost 0 bases and 7 bases respectively, with 10 bases between them. This CDR3 reads CSARDDPVEQYF. The CDR3 DNA reads as TGCAGTGCTAGAGATGATCCGGTAGAGCAGTACTTC.

This clonotype was seen a handful of times. This chain joins TRBV28 and TRBJ2-3; the D gene could be TRBD1 or TRBD2 (6 bases each). Germline assignment: CDR1 MDHEN and CDR2 SYDVKM. V shed 2 bases and J shed 3 bases, with 12 bases lying between them. The CDR3 contains 15 residues. The DNA for the CDR3 is TGTGCCAGCAGTTTAGTCCCGGGGGCAACAGATACGCAGTATTTT. Amino acids: CASSLVPGATDTQYF. The full variable domain, rest sourced from reference TRBV28 and TRBJ2-3, is DVKVTQSSRYLVKRTGEKVFLECVQDMDHENMFWYRQDPGLGLRLIYFSYDVKMKEKGDIPEGYSVSREKKERFSLILESASTNQTSMYLCASSLVPGATDTQYFGPGTRLTVL.

V is TRBV28 and J is TRBJ1-3, with 9 bases aligning to TRBD1. CDR1 is MDHEN and CDR2 is SYDVKM in the germline V gene. The CDR3 spans 15 residues. V lost 3 bases, J lost 1 base, and 1 base stayed unmatched. CDR3 nucleotides: TGTGCCAGCAGTTTCGGGACAGGGTCTGGAAACACCATATATTTT. Residues: CASSFGTGSGNTIYF.

This clonotype was found many times. The chain is built from TRBV20-1 and TRBJ2-2, with D maybe TRBD1 (6 bases). This CDR3 region has 15 residues. The V gene lost 4 bases and the J gene lost 1 base, with 13 bases spanning the gap. From germline, CDR1 is DFQATT and CDR2 SNEGSKA (reference sequence). In DNA form, the CDR3 reads TGCAGTGCTACCCTTTGGACAGAGAACACCGGGGAGCTGTTTTTT. Amino acids: CSATLWTENTGELFF.

In this sample, this clonotype turned up many times. The chain links TRBV4-1 to TRBJ2-1, with 7 bases lining up with TRBD2. CDR1 is MGHRA, CDR2 YSYEKL, per germline. This CDR3 contains 17 residues. V was pared by 4 bases and J by 8 bases, with 17 bases of the junction left unmatched. CDR3 sequence (DNA): TGCGCCAGCAGCCCCCTGGGTGAGCCCGCGGGAGTGTATGAGCAGTTCTTC. Its translation is CASSPLGEPAGVYEQFF.

This clonotype showed up just a few times. The chain is built from TRBV4-1 and TRBJ2-1; 8 positions agree with TRBD2. Per the germline V gene, CDR1 is MGHRA and CDR2 is YSYEKL. There are 14 residues in the CDR3. J lost 8 bases, V lost 4 bases, and 7 bases had no gene match. The CDR3 loop reads CASSPRSGMYEQFF. CDR3 DNA sequence: TGCGCCAGCAGCCCGCGTAGCGGGATGTATGAGCAGTTCTTC.

The V gene is TRBV5-1, the J gene TRBJ2-2; TRBD2 aligns across 8 bases. This CDR3 contains 15 residues. V was pared by 9 bases and J by 4 bases, with 11 bases of the junction left unmatched. Germline-derived CDR1 and CDR2 are SGHRS and YFSETQ. The CDR3 here is CATQPAGRATGELFF. CDR3 in DNA: TGCGCCACCCAGCCCGCCGGGAGGGCCACCGGGGAGCTGTTTTTT.

Regarding this clonotype: A read error may be the cause here, since a much bigger clone is one base away. V is TRBV20-1 and J is TRBJ1-4, with D perhaps TRBD1 (5 bases). Per germline, CDR1 DFQATT and CDR2 SNEGSKA (reference sequence). The CDR3 totals 13 residues. The DNA for the CDR3 is TGCAGTGCTAGAGTTCCCAGGGACGAAAAACTGGTTTTT. Amino acid sequence: CSARVPRDEKLVF.

The rearrangement uses TRBV4-1 and TRBJ2-3; D ambiguous. Between the trimmed V and J ends, which lost 4 bases and 5 bases, there was a span of 10 bases. CDR1 and CDR2 (germline): MGHRA, YSYEKL. The CDR3 is made up of 13 amino acids. CDR3 sequence: CASSRSFLDTQYF. The CDR3 DNA follows: TGCGCCAGCAGCCGATCCTTTTTAGATACGCAGTATTTT.

This clonotype was observed many times. This chain joins TRBV20-1 and TRBJ2-7, with unresolved D. There are 12 residues in the CDR3. The V and J ends lost 2 bases and 2 bases respectively, with 7 bases between them. Germline V gene data show CDR1 as DFQATT and CDR2 as SNEGSKA (reference sequence). CDR3 region: CSARLQTYEQYF. The CDR3 bases are TGCAGTGCTAGACTCCAGACCTACGAGCAGTACTTC.

The chain links TRBV11-2 to TRBJ2-2; a possible D gene is TRBD1 (6 bases). The CDR3 runs 15 residues. Germline values: CDR1 SGHAT, CDR2 FQNNGV. V lost 4 bases, J lost 6 bases, and 15 bases lay in between. The CDR3 is CASSSLLGGAGELFF. DNA of the CDR3: TGTGCCAGCAGCTCACTTCTTGGGGGCGCCGGGGAGCTGTTTTTT. The full variable domain, its missing parts supplied by reference TRBV11-2 and TRBJ2-2, is EAGVAQSPRYKIIEKRQSVAFWCNPISGHATLYWYQQILGQGPKLLIQFQNNGVVDDSQLPKDRFSAERLKGVDSTLKIQPAKLEDSAVYLCASSSLLGGAGELFFGEGSRLTVL.

This clonotype was counted at least ten times. The chain has TRBV5-1 and TRBJ2-1; D is undetermined. Trimming cost V 2 bases and J 0 bases, with 6 bases left between them. The CDR3 totals 14 residues. The germline V gene has CDR1 SGHRS and CDR2 YFSETQ. As DNA, the CDR3 is TGCGCCAGCAGCTTCGATGGCTCCTACAATGAGCAGTTCTTC. Encoded protein: CASSFDGSYNEQFF.